The 30 T cell receptor beta chains listed next were all sequenced from one sample in a study of cytomegalovirus exposure and HLA in healthy donors. PCR used 60 Vbeta primers and 13 Jbeta primers. Sequencing used immunoSEQ multiplex PCR; TCRdb keeps in-frame clones, though not all of them. In the table there are approximately 170,000 clones, 85% of which are singletons. The sample comprised PBMCs. Receptors originate from a boy between 2 and 10 years old in good health and CMV-seronegative.

Turning to this clone: At one end the junction does not follow the germline gene, possibly because of a read error. This chain joins TRBV7-7 and TRBJ2-7, with D tentatively TRBD2 (6 bases). The CDR3 sequence is 14 residues long. Germline V gene sequence: CDR1 SSHAT, CDR2 FNYEAQ (reference sequence). CDR3 DNA: TGTGCTAGCAGCTTAGCGGCGGGAAGCGGGGAGCAGTACTTC. Protein product: CASSLAAGSGEQYF.

The V call is TRBV5-6, the J call TRBJ1-4, with 10 nucleotides matching TRBD1. The CDR3 covers 17 residues. Germline lookup yields CDR1 SGHDT and CDR2 YYEEEE. The trim removed 5 bases at V and 7 bases at J, leaving 14 bases unmatched. Here the CDR3 DNA reads TGTGCCAGCAGTCCGACAGGGGGCGCTTCCAGTGGTGAAAAACTGTTTTTT. Translation gives CASSPTGGASSGEKLFF.

This clone has just one count. This chain connects TRBV6-4 to TRBJ1-1, with D perhaps matching TRBD1 (5 bases). V lost 6 bases, J lost 0 bases, and 8 bases lay in between. Germline V gene sequence: CDR1 MRHNA, CDR2 SNTAGT. The CDR3 extends over 13 amino acids. CDR3 nucleotide sequence: TGTGCCAGCAGCAGGGATCTGAACACTGAAGCTTTCTTT. This gives the protein CASSRDLNTEAFF.

The chain joins TRBV10-3 to TRBJ2-1; TRBD2 agrees at 7 bases. Trimming cost V 4 bases and J 2 bases; bases outside gene matches: 5. The germline V gene encodes CDR1 ENHRY and CDR2 SYGVKD. This CDR3 comprises 15 residues. The CDR3 sequence: CAISGGGGTYNEQFF. The CDR3 DNA reads TGTGCCATCAGTGGCGGCGGGGGTACCTACAATGAGCAGTTCTTC.

This chain uses TRBV7-2 with TRBJ2-1; 9 bases agree with TRBD2. Germline lookup yields CDR1 SGHTA and CDR2 FQGNSA. The CDR3 extends over 18 amino acids. Trimming cost V 5 bases and J 7 bases; bases outside gene matches: 18. Here the CDR3 DNA reads TGTGCCAGCAGCCCAACCGTGGTAGCGGGGGCCGGGGGGAATGAGCAGTTCTTC. The encoded protein is CASSPTVVAGAGGNEQFF.

This clone was picked up one time. The rearrangement uses TRBV18 and TRBJ2-7; 8 bases are shared with TRBD2. Germline lookup yields CDR1 KGHSH and CDR2 LQKENI. CDR3 size: 16 residues. The V segment lost 6 bases and the J segment 4 bases; nucleotides outside the gene matches: 14. The CDR3 nucleotides are TGTGCCAGCTCCCCGGTGGTCGGGACTAGGGTTTACGAGCAGTACTTC. It encodes CASSPVVGTRVYEQYF.

The chain combines TRBV6-5 with TRBJ2-3; TRBD1 matches at 9 bases. CDR1 is MNHEY and CDR2 is SVGAGI in the germline V gene. The CDR3 extends over 14 amino acids. V lost 8 bases and J lost 3; bases outside the gene matches: 6. The CDR3 region has the DNA TGTGCCAGCCACCACAGGGGGCGAACAGATACGCAGTATTTT. It translates to CASHHRGRTDTQYF.

This CDR3 is CASSQAGLAGGGTDTQYF. DNA for the CDR3: TGCGCCAGCAGCCAAGCGGGACTAGCGGGGGGGGGCACAGATACGCAGTATTTT. The chain joins TRBV4-1 to TRBJ2-3, with TRBD2 matching over 16 bases. The CDR3 consists of 18 residues. CDR1 MGHRA and CDR2 YSYEKL come from the germline V gene. Trimming removed 1 base from V and 1 base from J; junction bases left unmatched: 2.

V is TRBV4-2 and J is TRBJ1-1; perhaps TRBD1 as D (5 bases). This CDR3 comprises 12 residues. V was cut by 1 base and J by 11 bases, with 11 bases left in between. The germline V gene has CDR1 LGHNA and CDR2 YNFKEQ. In DNA form, the CDR3 reads TGTGCCAGCAGCCAAGGACAGTTAGGGGCTTTCTTT. This gives the protein CASSQGQLGAFF.

V is TRBV15 and J is TRBJ1-4; TRBD1 might be the D (6 bases). This CDR3 spans 19 amino acids. Trimming took 4 bases from V and 0 from J, leaving 21 bases between them. Germline V gene lookup returns CDR1 LNHNV and CDR2 YYDKDF (reference sequence). CDR3 coding DNA: TGTGCCACCAGCATTAACCGGGAGGGGGTATTTGCAACTAATGAAAAACTGTTTTTT. Translation gives CATSINREGVFATNEKLFF.

The genes are TRBV9 and TRBJ2-7; maybe TRBD1 (6 bases). Germline-derived CDR1 and CDR2 are SGDLS and YYNGEE. The CDR3 runs 13 residues. Deletions cut 0 bases from V and 2 bases from J, with 6 bases between. Written as DNA, the CDR3 is TGTGCCAGCAGCGTAGGGACAGCCTACGAGCAGTACTTC. This codes for CASSVGTAYEQYF.

This clone came up a few times. The chain combines TRBV15 with TRBJ2-7; TRBD1 agrees at 10 bases. The CDR3 extends over 13 amino acids. The germline V gene has CDR1 LNHNV and CDR2 YYDKDF (reference sequence). V lost 9 bases to trimming and J lost 4 bases; unmatched junction nucleotides: 6. CDR3 residues: CATSPGQGYEQYF. The CDR3 bases are TGTGCCACGAGTCCGGGACAGGGGTACGAGCAGTACTTC.

The chain uses TRBV10-2 and TRBJ2-1; D is perhaps TRBD1 (6 bases). The CDR3 extends over 13 amino acids. Trimming removed 6 bases from V and 5 bases from J, with 11 bases in between. Germline loops: CDR1 WSHSY, CDR2 SAAADI. For the CDR3, the DNA is TGCGCCAGCAGGGGGGACACTCACAATGAGCAGTTCTTC. Its protein is CASRGDTHNEQFF.

The rearrangement links TRBV6-5 to TRBJ1-4, with D unresolved. This CDR3 is 16 amino acids long. The V gene lost 0 bases and the J gene lost 5 bases, with 13 bases spanning the gap. Looked up from germline, CDR1 is MNHEY and CDR2 is SVGAGI. The CDR3 loop is CASSYSPRTDNEKLFF. CDR3 sequence (DNA): TGTGCCAGCAGTTACTCGCCCCGGACTGACAATGAAAAACTGTTTTTT.

The V gene is TRBV13, the J gene TRBJ2-7; 8 bases align to TRBD1. With 7 bases clipped from V and 3 bases from J, the junction kept 5 bases outside the gene matches. This CDR3 is built from 13 residues. Germline CDR1 is PRHDT and CDR2 is FYEKMQ (reference sequence). CDR3 coding DNA: TGTGCCAGCACCTTCGGACAGGGCTACGAGCAGTACGTC. It yields the protein CASTFGQGYEQYV.

The CDR3 is CASKTEVTQYF. The DNA of the CDR3 is TGTGCCAGCAAGACAGAGGTAACGCAGTATTTT. This chain joins TRBV6-1 and TRBJ2-3, with D possibly matching TRBD1 (5 bases). V dropped 7 bases and J dropped 9 bases, with 11 bases sitting between them. Looked up from germline, CDR1 is MNHNS and CDR2 is SASEGT. The CDR3 sequence is 11 residues long.

This clone has a single count. J is TRBJ2-3 and V is TRBV28, with a possible D match to TRBD2 (5 bases). V lost 3 bases to trimming and J lost 1 base, with 14 bases between them. The germline CDR1 and CDR2 sequences are MDHEN and SYDVKM. This CDR3 has 16 amino acids. The CDR3 loop is CASSLGFRGGTDTQYF. Written as DNA, the CDR3 is TGTGCCAGCAGTTTGGGTTTCCGGGGAGGCACAGATACGCAGTATTTT.

The chain couples TRBV6-1 to TRBJ1-2; D unresolved. This CDR3 region has 13 residues. Trimming cost V 3 bases and J 4 bases, with 9 bases left between them. In germline, CDR1 is MNHNS, CDR2 SASEGT. In DNA, the CDR3 is TGTGCCAGCAGTGATGGAGGAGGCTATGGCTACACCTTC. This codes for CASSDGGGYGYTF.

The chain has TRBV13 and TRBJ1-3; D remains ambiguous. Trimming took off 8 bases at V and 1 base at J, with 9 bases between the two ends. The CDR3 length is 13 residues. Per germline, CDR1 PRHDT and CDR2 FYEKMQ (reference sequence). The CDR3 here is CASGEVSGNTIYF. In DNA, the CDR3 is TGTGCCAGCGGGGAGGTATCTGGAAACACCATATATTTT.

The V gene is TRBV13, the J gene TRBJ2-2, with TRBD2 matching over 8 bases. This CDR3 has 15 residues. V was clipped by 7 bases and J by 2 bases; unmatched bases: 6. CDR1 PRHDT and CDR2 FYEKMQ come from the germline V gene (reference sequence). CDR3 DNA: TGTGCCAGCACCTTCGGGGGGGGAAACACCGGGGAGCTGTTTTTT. Protein sequence: CASTFGGGNTGELFF.

This clone was seen once. The chain couples TRBV2 to TRBJ2-1; 10 bases map to TRBD2. Trimming removed 4 bases from V and 5 bases from J; junction bases left unmatched: 5. The CDR3 totals 15 residues. Germline V lookup: CDR1 SNHLY, CDR2 FYNNEI. This CDR3 is CASSVGLAGDNEQFF. CDR3 bases: TGTGCCAGCAGTGTCGGCCTAGCGGGGGACAATGAGCAGTTCTTC.

J is TRBJ2-5 and V is TRBV9; 9 bases agree with TRBD1. Trimming at V came to 0 bases and at J to 5 bases, leaving 5 bases not matched to a gene. The CDR3 has 15 amino acids. Germline V CDR1 and CDR2: SGDLS, YYNGEE. As DNA, the CDR3 is TGTGCCAGCAGCGTAGATACAGGGGGCGGGGAGACCCAGTACTTC. Translating it yields CASSVDTGGGETQYF. Full variable domain (rest looked up from reference TRBV9 and TRBJ2-5): DSGVTQTPKHLITATGQRVTLRCSPRSGDLSVYWYQQSLDQGLQFLIQYYNGEERAKGNILERFSAQQFPDLHSELNLSSLELGDSALYFCASSVDTGGGETQYFGPGTRLLVL.

This clone was observed a single time. The V call is TRBV5-1, the J call TRBJ2-5; TRBD1 matches at 9 bases. The germline V gene has CDR1 SGHRS and CDR2 YFSETQ. J lost 4 bases, V lost 1 base, and 8 bases had no gene match. CDR3 length: 16 residues. The CDR3 reads CASSLSGQGSGETQYF. In DNA, the CDR3 is TGCGCCAGCAGCTTGTCGGGACAGGGTAGTGGAGAGACCCAGTACTTC.

The chain joins TRBV28 to TRBJ2-5; perhaps TRBD1 as D (6 bases). The germline gives CDR1 MDHEN, CDR2 SYDVKM. The V end lost 7 bases, the J end lost 2 bases, and 20 bases lay between the germline ends. The CDR3 spans 16 residues. CDR3 nucleotide sequence: TGTGCCAGCACTCCCAAGGACAGTTTTGGGCAAGAGACCCAGTACTTC. This encodes CASTPKDSFGQETQYF.

The rearrangement uses TRBV5-1 and TRBJ2-5; TRBD1 agrees at 10 bases. The CDR3 runs 14 residues. The V and J ends lost 0 bases and 4 bases, in that order; junction bases with no gene match: 0. Per germline, CDR1 SGHRS and CDR2 YFSETQ. CDR3: CASSLGQGAETQYF. CDR3 bases: TGCGCCAGCAGCTTGGGACAGGGGGCAGAGACCCAGTACTTC. The full variable domain, in which reference TRBV5-1 and TRBJ2-5 provide the parts outside the CDR3, is KAGVTQTPRYLIKTRGQQVTLSCSPISGHRSVSWYQQTPGQGLQFLFEYFSETQRNKGNFPGRFSGRQFSNSRSEMNVSTLELGDSALYLCASSLGQGAETQYFGPGTRLLVL.

J is TRBJ2-3 and V is TRBV19, with D possibly TRBD1 on 6 matching bases. Trimming stripped 1 base from V and 1 base from J, with 12 bases between. Germline lookup yields CDR1 LNHDA and CDR2 SQIVND (reference sequence). There are 16 residues in the CDR3. Here the CDR3 reads CASSIVRGFGTDTQYF. The CDR3 bases are TGTGCCAGTAGTATAGTGAGGGGGTTTGGCACAGATACGCAGTATTTT.

J is TRBJ2-3 and V is TRBV6-1, with D uncertain. Germline V gene lookup returns CDR1 MNHNS and CDR2 SASEGT. The germline V and J ends were trimmed by 7 bases and 2 bases, with 7 bases remaining between them. The CDR3 is made up of 12 amino acids. CDR3 amino acids: CASNINTDTQYF. The CDR3 DNA follows: TGTGCCAGCAACATTAACACAGATACGCAGTATTTT.

This clone was found once. This chain uses TRBV30 with TRBJ2-2; tentative D call: TRBD1 (6 bases). Germline CDR1 GTSNPN, CDR2 SVGIG (reference sequence). This CDR3 comprises 14 residues. V lost 4 bases to trimming and J lost 5 bases, with 14 bases between them. The CDR3 nucleotides read TGTGCCTGGAACCGGGACATTGGGACCGGGGAGCTGTTTTTT. It specifies CAWNRDIGTGELFF.

This clone was counted once. V is TRBV6-1 and J is TRBJ2-1, with a tentative D call TRBD1 (6 bases). Trimming removed 6 bases from V and 8 bases from J, with 17 bases in between. CDR1 and CDR2 (germline): MNHNS, SASEGT. This CDR3 has 14 residues. The CDR3 DNA reads as TGTGCCAGCAGGAGGCAGGGGATGTCGGATGAGCAGTTCTTC. This gives the protein CASRRQGMSDEQFF.

This chain links TRBV5-1 with TRBJ2-3; TRBD2 matches at 12 bases. The CDR3 contains 17 residues. V shed 4 bases, J shed 4 bases, and the junction held 10 bases outside the gene matches. Germline V lookup: CDR1 SGHRS, CDR2 YFSETQ. CDR3 sequence (DNA): TGCGCCAGCAGCCGCCTCCTACTAGCGGGAGGCCCAGATACGCAGTATTTT. Its protein is CASSRLLLAGGPDTQYF.